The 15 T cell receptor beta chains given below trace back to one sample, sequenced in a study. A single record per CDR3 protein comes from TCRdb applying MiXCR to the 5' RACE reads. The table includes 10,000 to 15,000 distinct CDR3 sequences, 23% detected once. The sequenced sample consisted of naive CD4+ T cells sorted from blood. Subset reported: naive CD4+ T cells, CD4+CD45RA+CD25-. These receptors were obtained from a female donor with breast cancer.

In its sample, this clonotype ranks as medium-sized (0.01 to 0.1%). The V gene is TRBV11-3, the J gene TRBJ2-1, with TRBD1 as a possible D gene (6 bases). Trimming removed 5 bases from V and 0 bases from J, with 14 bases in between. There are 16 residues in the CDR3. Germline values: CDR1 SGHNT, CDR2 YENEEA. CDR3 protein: CASSPGHLSSYNEQFF. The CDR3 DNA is TGTGCCAGCAGCCCGGGACACCTGAGCTCCTACAATGAGCAGTTCTTC. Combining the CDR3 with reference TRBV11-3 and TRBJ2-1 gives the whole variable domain EAGVVQSPRYKIIEKKQPVAFWCNPISGHNTLYWYLQNLGQGPELLIRYENEEAVDDSQLPKDRFSAERLKGVDSTLKIQPAELGDSAVYLCASSPGHLSSYNEQFFGPGTRLTVL.

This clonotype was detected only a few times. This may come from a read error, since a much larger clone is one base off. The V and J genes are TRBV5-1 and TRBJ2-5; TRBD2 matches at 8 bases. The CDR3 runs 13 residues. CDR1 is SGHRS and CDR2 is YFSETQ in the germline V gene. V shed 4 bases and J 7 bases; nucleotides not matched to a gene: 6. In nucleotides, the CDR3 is TGCGCCAGCAGCCCTGAGGCGGGAGGGACCCAGTACTTC. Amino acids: CASSPEAGGTQYF.

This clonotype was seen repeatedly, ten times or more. The CDR3 nucleotides read TGCGCCAGCAGCTTGGAGGACACGACTTGGGAGACCCAGTACTTC. Its protein is CASSLEDTTWETQYF. The chain carries TRBV5-1 and TRBJ2-5, with D tentatively TRBD1 (5 bases). Trimming left V 0 bases short and J 5 bases short, with 14 bases between. This CDR3 contains 15 residues. Germline V gene lookup returns CDR1 SGHRS and CDR2 YFSETQ.

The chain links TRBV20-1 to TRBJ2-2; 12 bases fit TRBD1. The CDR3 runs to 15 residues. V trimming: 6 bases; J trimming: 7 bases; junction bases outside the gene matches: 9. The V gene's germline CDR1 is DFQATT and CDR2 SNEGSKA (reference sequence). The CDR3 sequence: CSASGTGGGVGELFF. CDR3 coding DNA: TGCAGTGCCTCCGGGACAGGGGGCGGGGTCGGGGAGCTGTTTTTT.

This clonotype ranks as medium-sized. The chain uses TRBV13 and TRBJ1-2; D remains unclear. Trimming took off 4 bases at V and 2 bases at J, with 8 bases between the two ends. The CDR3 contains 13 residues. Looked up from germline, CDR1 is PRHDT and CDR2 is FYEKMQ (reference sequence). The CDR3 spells CASSSTPNYGYTF. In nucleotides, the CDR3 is TGTGCCAGCAGCTCGACTCCGAACTATGGCTACACCTTC.

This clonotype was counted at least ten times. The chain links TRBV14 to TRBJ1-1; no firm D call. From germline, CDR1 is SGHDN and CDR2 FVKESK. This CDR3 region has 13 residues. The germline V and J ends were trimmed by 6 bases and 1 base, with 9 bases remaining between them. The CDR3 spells CASSFGENTEAFF. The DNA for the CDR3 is TGTGCCAGCAGTTTCGGGGAGAACACTGAAGCTTTCTTT.

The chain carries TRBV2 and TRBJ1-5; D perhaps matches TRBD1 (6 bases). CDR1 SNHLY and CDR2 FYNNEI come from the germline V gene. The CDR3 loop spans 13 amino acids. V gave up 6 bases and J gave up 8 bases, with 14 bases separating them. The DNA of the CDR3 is TGTGCCAGCAGAGCACAGGGAATCGAGCCCCAGCATTTT. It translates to CASRAQGIEPQHF.

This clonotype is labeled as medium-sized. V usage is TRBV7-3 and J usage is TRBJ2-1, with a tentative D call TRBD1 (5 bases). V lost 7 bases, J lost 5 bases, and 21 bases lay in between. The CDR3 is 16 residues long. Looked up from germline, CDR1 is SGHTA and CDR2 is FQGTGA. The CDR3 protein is CASNYFRQSLHNEQFF. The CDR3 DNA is TGTGCCAGCAACTATTTCAGACAGTCCCTCCACAATGAGCAGTTCTTC.

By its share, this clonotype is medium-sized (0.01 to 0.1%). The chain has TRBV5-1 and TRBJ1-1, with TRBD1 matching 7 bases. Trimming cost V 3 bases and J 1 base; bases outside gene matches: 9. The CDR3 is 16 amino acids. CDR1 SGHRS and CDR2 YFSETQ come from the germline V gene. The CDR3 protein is CASSYDRALPNTEAFF. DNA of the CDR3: TGCGCCAGCAGCTATGACAGGGCTTTACCGAACACTGAAGCTTTCTTT.

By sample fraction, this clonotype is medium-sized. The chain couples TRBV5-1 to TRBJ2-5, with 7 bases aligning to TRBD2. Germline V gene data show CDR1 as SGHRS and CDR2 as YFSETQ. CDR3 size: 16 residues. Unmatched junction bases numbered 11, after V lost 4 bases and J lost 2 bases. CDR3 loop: CASSIRERGYQETQYF. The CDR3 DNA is TGCGCCAGCAGCATAAGAGAGCGGGGCTATCAAGAGACCCAGTACTTC.

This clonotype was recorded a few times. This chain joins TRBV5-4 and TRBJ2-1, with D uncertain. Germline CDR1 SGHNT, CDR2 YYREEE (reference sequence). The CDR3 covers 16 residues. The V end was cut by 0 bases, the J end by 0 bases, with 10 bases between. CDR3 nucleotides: TGTGCCAGCAGCTTGGCCCCGGCTATCTCCTACAATGAGCAGTTCTTC. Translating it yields CASSLAPAISYNEQFF.

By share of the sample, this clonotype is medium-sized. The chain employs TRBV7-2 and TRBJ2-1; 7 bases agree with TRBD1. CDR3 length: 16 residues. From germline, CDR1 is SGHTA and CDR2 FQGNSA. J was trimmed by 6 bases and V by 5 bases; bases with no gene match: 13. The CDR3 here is CASSPLQGWFGNEQFF. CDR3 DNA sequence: TGTGCCAGCAGCCCCCTACAGGGGTGGTTCGGCAATGAGCAGTTCTTC.

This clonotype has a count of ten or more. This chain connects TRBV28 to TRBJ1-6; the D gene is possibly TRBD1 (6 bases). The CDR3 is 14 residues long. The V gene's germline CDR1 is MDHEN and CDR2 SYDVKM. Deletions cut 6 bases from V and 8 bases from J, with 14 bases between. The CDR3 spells CASRGEQGYSPLHF. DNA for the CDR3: TGTGCCAGCAGGGGGGAACAGGGATATTCACCCCTCCACTTT.

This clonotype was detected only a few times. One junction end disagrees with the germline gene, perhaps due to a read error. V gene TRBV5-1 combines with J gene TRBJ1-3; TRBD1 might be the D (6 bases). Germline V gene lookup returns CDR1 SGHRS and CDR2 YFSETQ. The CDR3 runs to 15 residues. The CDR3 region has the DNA TGCACCAGCAGCTTGGGGGCCAGCTCTGGAAACACCATATATTTT. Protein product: CTSSLGASSGNTIYF.

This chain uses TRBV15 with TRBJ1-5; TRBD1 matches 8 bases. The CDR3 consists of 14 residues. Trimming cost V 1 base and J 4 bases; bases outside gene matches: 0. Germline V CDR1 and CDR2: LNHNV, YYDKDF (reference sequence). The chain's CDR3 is CATSRGTGNQPQHF. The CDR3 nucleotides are TGTGCCACCAGCAGAGGGACAGGGAATCAGCCCCAGCATTTT.